This T cell receptor beta chain emerged from a study of molecular identifiers for immune sequencing clone quantification. This clonotype was seen at least ten times. Its specificity is not known. Findings and limits, study-wide: Under 1% of molecules in naive cells, but over 97% of effector molecules, belonged to clones above 20 RNA copies.

The authors built bulk TCR libraries by previously described methods with listed TCR primers. TCRdb independently ran MiXCR on the PCR reads; one entry per CDR3 protein. The table records about 640,000 distinct CDR3 sequences, about 20% of them present only once. The CDR3 is made up of 16 amino acids. Germline trimming cut 4 bases from V and 6 bases from J; bases unmatched to any gene: 9. Germline V lookup: CDR1 SGHVS, CDR2 FNYEAQ. Material for sequencing was naive CD8+ T cells from blood, with Jurkat cell RNA spiked in. Noted subset: FACS-sorted CD8+CD4-CCR7+CD45RA+ naive T cells. The genes are TRBV7-6 and TRBJ2-3; 11 nucleotides agree with TRBD2. The sequence derives from a human donor in good health. Some libraries in this study had Jurkat cell RNA spiked in. The CDR3 loop is CASSSNSGGGSDTQYF. CDR3 in DNA: TGTGCCAGCAGCTCCAATAGCGGGGGGGGCAGTGATACGCAGTATTTT.